These 22 T cell receptor beta chains were sequenced from one sample in a study of early T cells in non-severe SARS-CoV-2 infection (dated by TCRdb to about 2021). Libraries came from 5' RACE. The sequencer listed for this sample is NextSeq 500. TCRdb reran the public reads through fastp at Q25 and MiXCR, keeping productive beta chains. Each entry merges the rows of one CDR3 protein and shows their most common DNA and genes. The sample has around 63,000 distinct CDR3 sequences on record, approximately 6% of them singletons. Of the sample, around 3.3% is held by the ten largest clones. The specimen was whole blood, collected at baseline. The receptors come from an adult who was a healthcare worker with PCR-confirmed SARS-CoV-2 infection or an uninfected control (not recorded which).

Worth noting for this clonotype: A much larger clone lies one base from this, so it may be a read error. The V call is TRBV7-9, the J call TRBJ2-1; 7 nucleotides line up with TRBD2. CDR1 and CDR2 from the germline V gene are SEHNR and FQNEAQ (reference sequence). The CDR3 extends over 19 amino acids. V was pared by 5 bases and J by 5 bases, with 21 bases of the junction left unmatched. DNA of the CDR3: TGTGCCAGCAGCCAGACAAAGGGGACTATGAAAGTAATCCACAATGAGCAGTTCTTC. Its protein is CASSQTKGTMKVIHNEQFF. The variable domain in full, with the rest retrieved from reference TRBV7-9 and TRBJ2-1, is DTGVSQNPRHKITKRGQNVTFRCDPISEHNRLYWYRQTLGQGPEFLTYFQNEAQLEKSRLLSDRFSAERPKGSFSTLEIQRTEQGDSAMYLCASSQTKGTMKVIHNEQFFGPGTRLTVL.

This clonotype was seen ten or more times. This rearrangement joins TRBV29-1 to TRBJ2-3; D unclear. Germline loops: CDR1 SQVTM, CDR2 ANQGSEA. Trimming stripped 0 bases from V and 3 bases from J, with 10 bases between. The CDR3 covers 14 residues. For the CDR3, the DNA is TGCAGCGTTGAAGACGGGCCCGGGACAGATACGCAGTATTTT. This codes for CSVEDGPGTDTQYF.

This clonotype appeared many times. The rearrangement links TRBV30 to TRBJ2-1; D might be TRBD2 (5 bases). The CDR3 has 11 residues. Germline loops: CDR1 GTSNPN, CDR2 SVGIG (reference sequence). With 6 bases removed from V and 9 bases from J, the gap between germline ends came to 12 bases. CDR3 sequence reads: CACSQEGEQFF. CDR3 DNA sequence: TGTGCCTGTAGCCAAGAGGGTGAGCAGTTCTTC.

The chain couples TRBV12-3 or TRBV12-4 to TRBJ2-1, with 12 bases lining up with TRBD2. This CDR3 region has 14 residues. The junction had 7 bases not matched to a gene; V was cut back by 7 bases and J by 9 bases. CDR3 amino acids: CASTNGLAGTEQFF. CDR3 DNA: TGTGCCAGCACCAATGGACTAGCGGGAACTGAGCAGTTCTTC.

The chain links TRBV29-1 to TRBJ2-1, with 11 bases that match TRBD2. The CDR3 is 15 residues long. Germline V gene lookup returns CDR1 SQVTM and CDR2 ANQGSEA. Trimming removed 6 bases from V and 3 bases from J; junction bases left unmatched: 7. In DNA, the CDR3 is TGCAGCGTCCCAACGGGACTAGCGGTCTACAATGAGCAGTTCTTC. Translation: CSVPTGLAVYNEQFF.

This clonotype was seen at least ten times. The chain carries TRBV7-2 and TRBJ2-3; no reliable D call. From germline, CDR1 is SGHTA and CDR2 FQGNSA. Trimming took off 5 bases at V and 2 bases at J, with 14 bases between the two ends. The CDR3 contains 15 residues. This CDR3 reads CASSIRTLTTDTQYF. As DNA, the CDR3 is TGTGCCAGCAGCATACGGACCCTTACCACAGATACGCAGTATTTT.

This clonotype was counted ten times or more. This chain joins TRBV12-3 or TRBV12-4 and TRBJ1-1; D might be TRBD1 (6 bases). V was cut by 1 base and J by 0 bases, with 12 bases left in between. This CDR3 is 16 amino acids long. The CDR3 loop reads CASSLDAGHLNTEAFF. CDR3 nucleotides: TGTGCCAGCAGTTTAGATGCGGGACACTTGAACACTGAAGCTTTCTTT.

There are many counts of this clonotype. This rearrangement joins TRBV5-4 to TRBJ2-3; 7 bases align to TRBD2. Germline V gene sequence: CDR1 SGHNT, CDR2 YYREEE (reference sequence). The CDR3 is 15 amino acids. Germline trimming cut 1 base from V and 6 bases from J; bases unmatched to any gene: 8. This CDR3 reads CASSLLGGGRDTQYF. Here the CDR3 DNA reads TGTGCCAGCAGCTTGTTGGGCGGGGGACGCGATACGCAGTATTTT.

This clonotype was counted many times. This chain links TRBV5-1 with TRBJ1-2, with D possibly TRBD1 on 5 matching bases. CDR1 and CDR2 (germline): SGHRS, YFSETQ. V lost 3 bases, J lost 2 bases, and 14 bases lay in between. CDR3 length: 15 amino acids. CDR3 amino acids: CASSWGDTLNYGYTF. Written as DNA, the CDR3 is TGCGCCAGCAGCTGGGGGGATACCCTGAACTATGGCTACACCTTC. Drawing the rest from reference TRBV5-1 and TRBJ1-2, the complete variable domain is KAGVTQTPRYLIKTRGQQVTLSCSPISGHRSVSWYQQTPGQGLQFLFEYFSETQRNKGNFPGRFSGRQFSNSRSEMNVSTLELGDSALYLCASSWGDTLNYGYTFGSGTRLTVV.

In its sample, this clonotype was seen many times. The chain uses TRBV19 and TRBJ2-5, with 7 bases matching TRBD1. V lost 5 bases and J lost 5; bases outside the gene matches: 8. Germline CDR1 is LNHDA and CDR2 is SQIVND (reference sequence). CDR3 length: 14 residues. CDR3 coding DNA: TGTGCCAGTAGTCCCGAAGGGGGCAGGGAGACCCAGTACTTC. Translation: CASSPEGGRETQYF.

In its sample, this clonotype was seen many times. V and J are TRBV7-2 and TRBJ2-7, with D possibly TRBD1 on 6 matching bases. Trimming stripped 3 bases from V and 1 base from J, with 7 bases between. This CDR3 has 13 residues. The germline gives CDR1 SGHTA, CDR2 FQGNSA. In nucleotides, the CDR3 is TGTGCCAGCAGCTTTGGACAGTCCTACGAGCAGTACTTC. Translating gives CASSFGQSYEQYF.

This clonotype was seen ten or more times. The chain recombines TRBV12-5 with TRBJ1-2; tentatively, D is TRBD1 (6 bases). CDR1 is LGHNT, CDR2 FRNRAP, per germline. V lost 6 bases and J 8 bases, leaving 13 bases between the germline ends. The CDR3 length is 12 residues. Here the CDR3 DNA reads TGTGCTAGTGGACACCGGGACACCGGCTACACCTTC. Amino acid sequence: CASGHRDTGYTF. The entire variable domain, with the rest obtained from reference TRBV12-5 and TRBJ1-2, is as follows: DARVTQTPRHKVTEMGQEVTMRCQPILGHNTVFWYRQTMMQGLELLAYFRNRAPLDDSGMPKDRFSAEMPDATLATLKIQPSEPRDSAVYFCASGHRDTGYTFGSGTRLTVV.

V gene TRBV7-6 combines with J gene TRBJ2-4; 7 bases are a match to TRBD2. Germline-derived CDR1 and CDR2 are SGHVS and FNYEAQ. The CDR3 is 15 residues long. The V segment lost 2 bases and the J segment 7 bases; nucleotides outside the gene matches: 8. The CDR3 DNA sequence: TGTGCCAGCAGCTTATTGGCGGGAGAGATTAACATTCAGTACTTC. Protein: CASSLLAGEINIQYF.

Many counts were recorded for this clonotype. The rearrangement uses TRBV6-6 and TRBJ2-3; D gene ambiguous. V lost 2 bases to trimming and J lost 7 bases, with 13 bases between them. The CDR3 covers 14 residues. The germline V gene encodes CDR1 MNHNY and CDR2 SVGAGI (reference sequence). As DNA, the CDR3 is TGTGCCAGCAGTTACGGATACCGACCGAATACGCAGTATTTT. As protein: CASSYGYRPNTQYF.

As for this clonotype: This clone may be a read error of a much larger clone one base away. The rearrangement uses TRBV28 and TRBJ1-5, with 10 bases that match TRBD1. V shed 5 bases, J shed 3 bases, and the junction held 4 bases outside the gene matches. The CDR3 is 15 residues long. Germline CDR1 reads MDHEN; CDR2 reads SYDVKM. CDR3 in amino acids: CASSDGQGDNQPQHF. Here the CDR3 DNA reads TGTGCCAGCAGTGACGGACAGGGGGACAATCAGCCCCAGCATTTT.

This clonotype was observed a handful of times. CDR3 nucleotide sequence: TGTGCCAGCAGCTTAACCGTCCAGGACCAAGAGACCCAGTACTTC. It is translated as CASSLTVQDQETQYF. The rearrangement links TRBV7-6 to TRBJ2-5; D gene uncertain. CDR1 and CDR2 from the germline V gene are SGHVS and FNYEAQ. With 2 bases removed from V and 0 bases from J, the gap between germline ends came to 10 bases. This CDR3 spans 15 amino acids. The entire variable domain, with the rest obtained from reference TRBV7-6 and TRBJ2-5, is as follows: GAGVSQSPRYKVTKRGQDVALRCDPISGHVSLYWYRQALGQGPEFLTYFNYEAQQDKSGLPNDRFSAERPEGSISTLTIQRTEQRDSAMYRCASSLTVQDQETQYFGPGTRLLVL.

This clonotype was seen ten or more times. The chain employs TRBV28 and TRBJ1-2; 7 nucleotides agree with TRBD1. Germline V gives CDR1 MDHEN, CDR2 SYDVKM. V was pared by 6 bases and J by 6 bases, with 7 bases of the junction left unmatched. The CDR3 consists of 13 residues. CDR3 DNA: TGTGCCAGCAGCGAGGGGGCGAAGAATGGCTACACCTTC. Translating gives CASSEGAKNGYTF.

This clonotype was detected many times. The V call is TRBV20-1, the J call TRBJ2-2; possibly TRBD1 or TRBD2 for D (5 bases each). In germline, CDR1 is DFQATT, CDR2 SNEGSKA (reference sequence). With 3 bases removed from V and 0 bases from J, the gap between germline ends came to 11 bases. This CDR3 spans 15 amino acids. CDR3 bases: TGCAGTGCTAGCGACGGGACGGCGAACACCGGGGAGCTGTTTTTT. It specifies CSASDGTANTGELFF.

This clonotype came up many times. V and J are TRBV12-3 or TRBV12-4 and TRBJ1-2; TRBD1 agrees at 10 bases. The V segment lost 6 bases and the J segment 8 bases; nucleotides outside the gene matches: 9. CDR3 length equals 14 residues. As DNA, the CDR3 is TGTGCCAGCAGGAGCCGAGGACAGGGGGGCGGCTACACCTTC. Protein product: CASRSRGQGGGYTF.

The chain carries TRBV5-4 and TRBJ2-2; maybe TRBD1 (6 bases). V gave up 0 bases and J gave up 5 bases, with 11 bases separating them. The CDR3 is made up of 15 amino acids. Germline loops: CDR1 SGHNT, CDR2 YYREEE (reference sequence). The CDR3 loop reads CASSLVSGETGELFF. In DNA form, the CDR3 reads TGTGCCAGCAGCTTGGTTTCAGGGGAGACCGGGGAGCTGTTTTTT. Combining the CDR3 with reference TRBV5-4 and TRBJ2-2 gives the whole variable domain ETGVTQSPTHLIKTRGQQVTLRCSSQSGHNTVSWYQQALGQGPQFIFQYYREEENGRGNFPPRFSGLQFPNYSSELNVNALELDDSALYLCASSLVSGETGELFFGEGSRLTVL.

This clonotype was observed at least ten times. The chain has TRBV5-1 and TRBJ2-7; 7 bases are a match to TRBD2. V lost 2 bases and J lost 2; bases outside the gene matches: 10. The CDR3 has 16 amino acids. Germline CDR1 and CDR2: SGHRS and YFSETQ. CDR3 region: CASSFGREDLTYEQYF. The CDR3 DNA reads TGCGCCAGCAGCTTTGGCCGGGAGGACCTTACCTACGAGCAGTACTTC.

This clonotype was seen ten or more times. The rearrangement joins TRBV7-2 to TRBJ1-1; TRBD1 matches 9 bases. V lost 3 bases and J lost 1; bases outside the gene matches: 0. CDR3 length: 14 amino acids. Germline loops: CDR1 SGHTA, CDR2 FQGNSA. For the CDR3, the DNA is TGTGCCAGCAGCTTGGGACAGGGGAACACTGAAGCTTTCTTT. Amino acid sequence: CASSLGQGNTEAFF.